This is a list of T cell receptor beta chains from one sample in a study of T cell responses to AZD1222 COVID-19 vaccine. The method was immunoSEQ multiplex PCR; TCRdb's version includes in-frame clones alone and lacks a portion of them. The sample holds about 190,000 clones; almost 95% are singletons and the top ten take roughly a tenth. The starting material was peripheral blood, obtained on day 0 of AZD1222 vaccination. The origin of the receptors is an adult in good health. Both conserved end residues are part of each CDR3. D genes are given only for firm matches. Not every row has a clone size; where given, it reads once, few, many or a size class.

j_gene: TRBJ2-7; v_gene: TRBV5-5; abundance: few; d_gene: .; CDR3nt: TGTGCCAGCAGCCAGATGCCAGGGGGGGAGCAGTACTTC; CDR3aa: CASSQMPGGEQYF
j_gene: TRBJ2-1; v_gene: TRBV7-2; abundance: .; d_gene: TRBD2; CDR3nt: TGTGCCAGCAGCATGACCCCGGGACTAGGTTTGGGGAATGAGCAGTTCTTC; CDR3aa: CASSMTPGLGLGNEQFF
j_gene: TRBJ1-2; v_gene: TRBV29-1; abundance: .; d_gene: .; CDR3nt: TGCAGCGTCCGGACCTCTAACTATGGCTACACCTTC; CDR3aa: CSVRTSNYGYTF
j_gene: TRBJ1-1; v_gene: TRBV27; abundance: .; d_gene: TRBD1; CDR3nt: TGTGCCAGCAGTTTTAGAAGGACAGGGGTGAACACTGAAGCTTTCTTT; CDR3aa: CASSFRRTGVNTEAFF
j_gene: TRBJ1-3; v_gene: TRBV19; abundance: .; d_gene: .; CDR3nt: TGTGCCAGTAGTACCACGGGCGTCCCCCGGGACAACTCTGGAAACACCATATATTTT; CDR3aa: CASSTTGVPRDNSGNTIYF
j_gene: TRBJ1-2; v_gene: TRBV10-3; abundance: .; d_gene: .; CDR3nt: TGTGCCATCGAAACCAACCTTGGTGGCTACACCTTC; CDR3aa: CAIETNLGGYTF
j_gene: TRBJ1-5; v_gene: TRBV5-6; abundance: .; d_gene: .; CDR3nt: TGTGCCAGCAGCTGGCGGACAGAACTGAATCAGCCCCAGCATTTT; CDR3aa: CASSWRTELNQPQHF
j_gene: TRBJ2-4; v_gene: TRBV18; abundance: .; d_gene: .; CDR3nt: TGTGCCAGCTCTCCCCTGGGGCCCACGGGGTCCAAAAACATTCAGTACTTC; CDR3aa: CASSPLGPTGSKNIQYF
j_gene: TRBJ2-7; v_gene: TRBV11-2; abundance: .; d_gene: TRBD1; CDR3nt: TGTGCCAGCAGCTTAAGCACAGGGGGCTACGAGCAGTACTTC; CDR3aa: CASSLSTGGYEQYF
j_gene: TRBJ2-1; v_gene: TRBV28; abundance: few; d_gene: TRBD2; CDR3nt: TGTGCCAGCAGTTTAGTCGACCTAGCGGGAGGAAGTGAGCAGTTCTTC; CDR3aa: CASSLVDLAGGSEQFF
j_gene: TRBJ2-1; v_gene: TRBV4-3; abundance: .; d_gene: TRBD2; CDR3nt: TGCGCCAGCAGCCAGGGACTAGCGGGGGCCTACAATGAGCAGTTCTTC; CDR3aa: CASSQGLAGAYNEQFF
j_gene: TRBJ2-2; v_gene: TRBV5-8; abundance: once; d_gene: .; CDR3nt: TGTGCCAGCAGCTTTATATCGGGAGCGGTGTCCGGGGAGCTGTTTTTT; CDR3aa: CASSFISGAVSGELFF
j_gene: TRBJ2-2; v_gene: TRBV28; abundance: .; d_gene: .; CDR3nt: TGTGCCAGCAGTTTCCCCCAAGGACAGAGAACCGGGGAGCTGTTTTTT; CDR3aa: CASSFPQGQRTGELFF
j_gene: TRBJ1-3; v_gene: TRBV6-5; abundance: .; d_gene: .; CDR3nt: TGTGCCAGCAAACGAGGGTTGACCGGAAACACCATATATTTT; CDR3aa: CASKRGLTGNTIYF
j_gene: TRBJ2-6; v_gene: TRBV5-1; abundance: .; d_gene: TRBD1; CDR3nt: TGCGCCAGCAGCGAAGAGGGACAGGGGAGCTCTGGGGCCAACGTCCTGACTTTC; CDR3aa: CASSEEGQGSSGANVLTF
j_gene: TRBJ2-3; v_gene: TRBV19; abundance: .; d_gene: TRBD2; CDR3nt: TGTGCCAGTAGTGGCCGGCGGGAGGACACAGATACGCAGTATTTT; CDR3aa: CASSGRREDTDTQYF
j_gene: TRBJ2-7; v_gene: TRBV5-6; abundance: .; d_gene: .; CDR3nt: TGTGCCAGCAGCTTGGCCCCCTACGAGCAGTACTTC; CDR3aa: CASSLAPYEQYF
j_gene: TRBJ2-7; v_gene: TRBV30; abundance: .; d_gene: TRBD1; CDR3nt: TGTGCCTGGCTCCCAACACAGGGGGCCTTCTACGAGCAGTACTTC; CDR3aa: CAWLPTQGAFYEQYF
j_gene: TRBJ2-1; v_gene: TRBV6-6; abundance: .; d_gene: .; CDR3nt: TGTGCCAGCACCACAGGGATAGATGAGCAGTTCTTC; CDR3aa: CASTTGIDEQFF
j_gene: TRBJ1-2; v_gene: TRBV7-8; abundance: once; d_gene: TRBD1; CDR3nt: TGTGCCAGCAGCTTAGCGGGCGGGAGGACAGGCCCATATGGCTACACCTTC; CDR3aa: CASSLAGGRTGPYGYTF
j_gene: TRBJ1-6; v_gene: TRBV9; abundance: .; d_gene: .; CDR3nt: TGTGCCAGCAGCGTAGATGGCAGGGAGGTTTCACCCCTCCACTTT; CDR3aa: CASSVDGREVSPLHF
j_gene: TRBJ2-2; v_gene: TRBV5-1; abundance: .; d_gene: .; CDR3nt: TGCGCCAGCAGCTTGGTGGTGGGAGCGGACACCGGGGAGCTGTTTTTT; CDR3aa: CASSLVVGADTGELFF
j_gene: TRBJ1-1; v_gene: TRBV19; abundance: .; d_gene: .; CDR3nt: TGTGCCAGTAGTCAGGGAAGGCAAACTGAAGCTTTCTTT; CDR3aa: CASSQGRQTEAFF
j_gene: TRBJ1-2; v_gene: TRBV6-2/TRBV6-3; abundance: .; d_gene: .; CDR3nt: TGTGCCAGCAGTTACCTGGCGGATGGCTACACCTTC; CDR3aa: CASSYLADGYTF
j_gene: TRBJ1-1; v_gene: TRBV29-1; abundance: .; d_gene: .; CDR3nt: TGCAGCGCGGGGTGGAGTGAAGCTTTCTTT; CDR3aa: CSAGWSEAFF
j_gene: TRBJ2-1; v_gene: TRBV24-1; abundance: .; d_gene: .; CDR3nt: TGTGCCACCAGTGATGGCAGGGTGGATGAGCAGTTCTTC; CDR3aa: CATSDGRVDEQFF
j_gene: TRBJ1-1; v_gene: TRBV27; abundance: .; d_gene: .; CDR3nt: TGTGCCAGCAGCACGGACCTACAAATGAACACTGAAGCTTTCTTT; CDR3aa: CASSTDLQMNTEAFF